A single sample gave rise to the 12 T cell receptor beta chains below, sequenced in a study of response to subunit inactivated influenza vaccine. TCRdb processed the RT-PCR reads anew with MiXCR; each CDR3 protein has one entry. The sample has 500,000 to 600,000 distinct CDR3 sequences, about 11% seen once. In addition, the sample was reused for a study of T cells expressing NK-cell markers. As that study records: TCR beta cDNA was made by 5'RACE template switching with UMIs.

The material sequenced was PBMCs from blood, taken on the day of vaccination. Receptors originate from a man aged 45-65 years who received an inactivated influenza vaccine.

DNA of the CDR3: TGTGCCAGCAGCTTAGATACTAGCGGGAACTACGAGCAGTACTTC. Protein product: CASSLDTSGNYEQYF. The chain has TRBV7-2 and TRBJ2-7; 10 bases agree with TRBD2. V gave up 1 base and J gave up 3 bases; unmatched junction bases: 3. Looked up from germline, CDR1 is SGHTA and CDR2 is FQGNSA. This CDR3 contains 15 residues. The whole variable domain, remainder taken from reference TRBV7-2 and TRBJ2-7, is GAGVSQSPSNKVTEKGKDVELRCDPISGHTALYWYRQSLGQGLEFLIYFQGNSAPDKSGLPSDRFSAERTGGSVSTLTIQRTQQEDSAVYLCASSLDTSGNYEQYFGPGTRLTVT.

This clonotype was seen only a few times. V usage is TRBV12-3 or TRBV12-4 and J usage is TRBJ1-5; D unresolved. The V end was cut by 0 bases, the J end by 0 bases, with 12 bases between. CDR3 length equals 17 residues. The CDR3 DNA follows: TGTGCCAGCAGTTTAGCCCGTCGGCGGGGTAGCAATCAGCCCCAGCATTTT. Translating gives CASSLARRRGSNQPQHF.

In this sample, this clonotype turned up many times. The V call is TRBV20-1, the J call TRBJ1-4, with D maybe TRBD1 (5 bases). The germline V gene encodes CDR1 DFQATT and CDR2 SNEGSKA (reference sequence). V lost 6 bases to trimming and J lost 0 bases, with 17 bases between them. This CDR3 is 16 amino acids long. CDR3 nucleotides: TGCAGTGCGCCCCCGGGGCAGAACGCAACTAATGAAAAACTGTTTTTT. This translates into CSAPPGQNATNEKLFF.

V and J are TRBV4-1 and TRBJ2-6, with no clear D. In germline, CDR1 is MGHRA, CDR2 YSYEKL. The CDR3 length is 15 residues. Between the trimmed V and J ends, which lost 2 bases and 2 bases, there was a span of 7 bases. The DNA for the CDR3 is TGCGCCAGCAGCCAAATCTTCCCTGGGGCCAACGTCCTGACTTTC. Its protein product is CASSQIFPGANVLTF.

This clonotype was seen more than once but under ten times. J is TRBJ1-5 and V is TRBV7-9; unclear D gene. CDR1 SEHNR and CDR2 FQNEAQ come from the germline V gene (reference sequence). Trimming stripped 4 bases from V and 5 bases from J, with 12 bases between. The CDR3 has 14 amino acids. CDR3 sequence reads: CASSSYPLDQPQHF. DNA of the CDR3: TGTGCCAGCAGCTCCTACCCCCTGGATCAGCCCCAGCATTTT.

The chain joins TRBV19 to TRBJ2-7; tentative D call: TRBD1 (6 bases). CDR3 length: 16 amino acids. Germline values: CDR1 LNHDA, CDR2 SQIVND (reference sequence). V lost 4 bases and J 2 bases, leaving 18 bases between the germline ends. Here the CDR3 reads CASSSAGTIKTYEQYF. The CDR3 DNA follows: TGTGCCAGTAGTAGTGCTGGGACAATCAAGACCTACGAGCAGTACTTC. Combining the CDR3 with reference TRBV19 and TRBJ2-7 gives the whole variable domain DGGITQSPKYLFRKEGQNVTLSCEQNLNHDAMYWYRQDPGQGLRLIYYSQIVNDFQKGDIAEGYSVSREKKESFPLTVTSAQKNPTAFYLCASSSAGTIKTYEQYFGPGTRLTVT.

J is TRBJ2-5 and V is TRBV4-1, with 8 positions matching TRBD1. The CDR3 has 14 residues. Trimming took 1 base from V and 6 from J; bases not matched to a gene: 4. CDR1 and CDR2 (germline): MGHRA, YSYEKL. As DNA, the CDR3 is TGCGCCAGCAGCCAAGGACAGGGGCGTCAGACCCAGTACTTC. Amino acid sequence: CASSQGQGRQTQYF.

The gene calls are TRBV4-2 and TRBJ2-2; D not certain. This CDR3 spans 18 amino acids. Trimming removed 0 bases from V and 0 bases from J, with 14 bases in between. Germline CDR1 reads LGHNA; CDR2 reads YNFKEQ. The CDR3 sequence: CASSQDLPREANTGELFF. Written as DNA, the CDR3 is TGTGCCAGCAGCCAAGACCTTCCCCGTGAGGCGAACACCGGGGAGCTGTTTTTT.

This clonotype has just a few counts. The J gene is TRBJ2-5, the V gene TRBV20-1, with D tentatively TRBD2 (7 bases). V shed 6 bases and J shed 4 bases, with 18 bases lying between them. Germline V gives CDR1 DFQATT, CDR2 SNEGSKA (reference sequence). CDR3 size: 14 residues. CDR3: CSASGDGGRETQYF. The CDR3 DNA reads TGCAGTGCCAGCGGGGACGGGGGGCGAGAGACCCAGTACTTC.

This clonotype was seen only a few times. CDR3 protein: CASSTLAGQNTGELFF. The CDR3 DNA reads TGTGCCAGCAGTACCCTAGCGGGACAGAACACCGGGGAGCTGTTTTTT. The V gene is TRBV12-3 or TRBV12-4, the J gene TRBJ2-2; 9 nucleotides line up with TRBD2. The length of the CDR3 is 16 residues. V lost 5 bases and J lost 1; bases outside the gene matches: 5.

This chain joins TRBV2 and TRBJ2-7; D remains ambiguous. There are 15 residues in the CDR3. The germline gives CDR1 SNHLY, CDR2 FYNNEI. The V gene lost 4 bases and the J gene lost 12 bases, with 25 bases spanning the gap. As DNA, the CDR3 is TGTGCCAGCAGTGGGGTGGGCGAGGCAAACATCGGGTGGTACTTC. This gives the protein CASSGVGEANIGWYF.

This chain connects TRBV4-1 to TRBJ1-4, with D maybe TRBD1 (6 bases). CDR1 MGHRA and CDR2 YSYEKL come from the germline V gene. This CDR3 contains 21 residues. With 0 bases removed from V and 0 bases from J, the gap between germline ends came to 23 bases. CDR3 sequence (DNA): TGCGCCAGCAGCCAAGAGATGTTGGGTATTGGACAGATACCAACTAATGAAAAACTGTTTTTT. It codes for CASSQEMLGIGQIPTNEKLFF.